This T cell receptor (beta chain) emerged from a study of response to subunit inactivated influenza vaccine. General observations from the study: Authors suggested that a seasonal influenza vaccination recruits few new T cells each time.

Details on this clonotype: What it binds is not known.

From the RT-PCR reads, TCRdb called clonotypes with MiXCR, one entry per CDR3 protein. Among hundreds of thousands of distinct CDR3 sequences listed, under 20% were seen once. The germline V gene has CDR1 LGHDT and CDR2 YNNKEL (reference sequence). The CDR3 is 14 residues long. The germline V and J ends were trimmed by 1 base and 3 bases, with 10 bases remaining between them. Sequenced material: PBMCs from blood, taken more than 4 days after vaccination. The chain has TRBV3-1 and TRBJ2-7; D is perhaps TRBD2 (6 bases). This sequence originates from a middle-aged man who received an inactivated influenza vaccine. This chain's CDR3 is CASSQVSSVYEQYF. The DNA of the CDR3 is TGTGCCAGCAGCCAAGTCTCTAGCGTCTACGAGCAGTACTTC.